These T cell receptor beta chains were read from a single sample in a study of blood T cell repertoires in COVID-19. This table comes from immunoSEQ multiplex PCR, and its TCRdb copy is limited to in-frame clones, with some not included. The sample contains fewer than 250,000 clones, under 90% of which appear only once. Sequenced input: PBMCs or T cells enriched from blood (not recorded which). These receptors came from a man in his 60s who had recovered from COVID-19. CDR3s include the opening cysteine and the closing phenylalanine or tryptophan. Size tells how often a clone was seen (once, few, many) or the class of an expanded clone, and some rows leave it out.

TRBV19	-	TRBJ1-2	CASSNSGTGRGNNYGYTF
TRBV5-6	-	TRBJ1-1	CASSHAGTRGAEAFF
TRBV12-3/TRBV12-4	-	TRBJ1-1	CASSYQVSTEAFF
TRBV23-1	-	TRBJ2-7	CASSQIRGDYEQYF
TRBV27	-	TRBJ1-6	CASSYRGRNSPLHF
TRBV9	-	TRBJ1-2	CASSVGGQGANYGYTF
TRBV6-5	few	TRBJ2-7	CASSYSYRGIYEQYF
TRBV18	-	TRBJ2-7	CASSIEGAYEQYF
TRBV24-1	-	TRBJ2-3	CATSVGQGGDTQYF
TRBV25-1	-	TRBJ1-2	CASSFEGALYGYTF
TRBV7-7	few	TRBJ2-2	CASSQGTSGNTGELFF
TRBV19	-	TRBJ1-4	CASTDPGQGHEKLFF
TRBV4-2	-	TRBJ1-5	CASSQDLGQPQHF
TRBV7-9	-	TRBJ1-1	CASSLRTGENTEAFF
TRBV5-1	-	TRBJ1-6	CASSLVGQGGSPLHF
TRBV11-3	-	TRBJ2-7	CASSLWFGRGFEQYF
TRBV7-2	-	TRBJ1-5	CASSLYGTELGNQPQHF
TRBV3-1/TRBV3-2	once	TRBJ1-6	CASSQQGARSPLHF
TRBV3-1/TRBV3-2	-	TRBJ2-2	CASSLALTSGGPNTGELFF
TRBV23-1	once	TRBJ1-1	CASSQSWQGANEAFF
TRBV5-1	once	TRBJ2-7	CASGRGLVGYEQYF
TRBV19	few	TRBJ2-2	CASSINGVAGTGELFF
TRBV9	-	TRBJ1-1	CASSPWGQLNTEAFF
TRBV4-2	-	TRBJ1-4	CASSQDRGFTEKLFF
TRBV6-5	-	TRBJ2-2	CASSRGPAGELFF
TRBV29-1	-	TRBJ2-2	CSVEVRTATGELFF
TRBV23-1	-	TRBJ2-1	CASSQGHNEQFF
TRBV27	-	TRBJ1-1	CASSRQGRETEAFF
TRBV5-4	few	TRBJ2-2	CASRWDRNTGELFF
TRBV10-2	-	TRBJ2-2	CASSEPRDRANTGELFF
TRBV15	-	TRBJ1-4	CATSRDLGQGGEKLFF
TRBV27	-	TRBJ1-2	CASKVLGLQGAEGYTF
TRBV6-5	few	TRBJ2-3	CASSPNRADTQYF
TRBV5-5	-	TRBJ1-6	CASSRSPPDNSPLHF
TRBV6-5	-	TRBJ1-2	CASSSGQGRGYTF
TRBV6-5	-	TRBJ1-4	CASSSQGVNEKLFF
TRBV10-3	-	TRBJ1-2	CAISEGLGTGYGYTF
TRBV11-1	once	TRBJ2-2	CASSLESYTGELFF
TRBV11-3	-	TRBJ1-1	CASSFLQANTEAFF
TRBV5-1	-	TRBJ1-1	CASSADRGRDTEAFF
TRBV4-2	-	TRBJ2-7	CASSPQGRGDLYEQYF
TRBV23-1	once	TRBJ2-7	CASSQSGTRSRKAYEQYF
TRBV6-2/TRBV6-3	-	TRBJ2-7	CASSRTGASSEQYF
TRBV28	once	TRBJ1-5	CASSSESQGTQPQHF
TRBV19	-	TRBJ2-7	CASTERWQGSYEQYF
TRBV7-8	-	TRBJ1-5	CASSLALGQGFTNQPQHF
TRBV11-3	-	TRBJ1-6	CASSPTRNSPLHF